These 14 T cell receptor beta chains were all obtained from the same sample, sequenced in a study of cytomegalovirus exposure and HLA in healthy donors. The protocol was immunoSEQ multiplex PCR, while the TCRdb copy is restricted to in-frame clones and leaves out a portion. The sample includes 350,000 or so clones, roughly 85% of them seen just once. Sequenced sample: PBMCs. Receptors originate from a woman aged 18-29 years in good health and CMV-seronegative.

The chain carries TRBV7-9 and TRBJ2-1, with a possible D match to TRBD2 (6 bases). The CDR3 runs to 13 residues. Trimming removed 2 bases at V and 5 bases at J, with 7 bases between. Germline CDR1 is SEHNR and CDR2 is FQNEAQ (reference sequence). DNA for the CDR3: TGTGCCAGCAGCTTACCGGGGGACAATGAGCAGTTCTTC. This sequence encodes CASSLPGDNEQFF.

The rearrangement joins TRBV19 to TRBJ2-3; 9 bases fit TRBD2. The V segment lost 1 base and the J segment 6 bases; nucleotides outside the gene matches: 2. The CDR3 length is 14 residues. Germline assignment: CDR1 LNHDA and CDR2 SQIVND (reference sequence). CDR3 DNA: TGTGCCAGTAGTATAGGCGGGGGGGCCGATACGCAGTATTTT. Protein product: CASSIGGGADTQYF.

The chain uses TRBV9 and TRBJ2-3; perhaps TRBD2 as D (7 bases). Germline CDR1 reads SGDLS; CDR2 reads YYNGEE. V was trimmed by 5 bases and J by 3 bases, leaving 10 bases between them. The CDR3 consists of 13 residues. The CDR3 protein is CASRGGGTDTQYF. For the CDR3, the DNA is TGTGCCAGCAGGGGAGGGGGGACAGATACGCAGTATTTT.

The rearrangement uses TRBV5-4 and TRBJ2-5; 12 nucleotides match TRBD2. V lost 4 bases, J lost 2 bases, and 12 bases stayed unmatched. Looked up from germline, CDR1 is SGHNT and CDR2 is YYREEE (reference sequence). The CDR3 is 18 residues long. This CDR3 is CASSDRLAGVMRQETQYF. DNA for the CDR3: TGTGCCAGCAGCGACCGACTAGCGGGAGTTATGAGGCAAGAGACCCAGTACTTC. Variable domain in full (rest from reference TRBV5-4 and TRBJ2-5): ETGVTQSPTHLIKTRGQQVTLRCSSQSGHNTVSWYQQALGQGPQFIFQYYREEENGRGNFPPRFSGLQFPNYSSELNVNALELDDSALYLCASSDRLAGVMRQETQYFGPGTRLLVL.

The V and J genes are TRBV19 and TRBJ2-6; D may be TRBD2 (5 bases). Germline V gives CDR1 LNHDA, CDR2 SQIVND (reference sequence). The CDR3 contains 15 residues. Trimming removed 3 bases at V and 3 bases at J, with 9 bases between. CDR3 region: CASSIPGFGANVLTF. CDR3 nucleotides: TGTGCCAGTAGTATTCCGGGATTTGGGGCCAACGTCCTGACTTTC.

This chain links TRBV7-2 with TRBJ2-4; D is undetermined. The CDR3 consists of 17 residues. Germline lookup yields CDR1 SGHTA and CDR2 FQGNSA. Trimming stripped 2 bases from V and 0 bases from J, with 14 bases between. CDR3 nucleotide sequence: TGTGCCAGCAGCTTATCGAGGCTTGAGAGAGCCAAAAACATTCAGTACTTC. Translation: CASSLSRLERAKNIQYF.

This chain uses TRBV7-9 with TRBJ2-7; 7 bases match TRBD1. Germline V gene sequence: CDR1 SEHNR, CDR2 FQNEAQ (reference sequence). V was pared by 5 bases and J by 5 bases, with 9 bases of the junction left unmatched. The CDR3 consists of 14 residues. CDR3 sequence (DNA): TGTGCCAGCAGCCCAACAGGGGCCCCCCACGAGCAGTACTTC. Residues: CASSPTGAPHEQYF.

The chain carries TRBV1 and TRBJ2-7; the table calls TRBD1, which could not be checked here. TRBV1 is noted as a pseudogene. The CDR3 has 16 amino acids. CDR3 coding DNA: TGCACCAGCAGAGATCGAGGGCCGGGACACCCCTACGAGCAGTACTTC. It yields the protein CTSRDRGPGHPYEQYF.

This chain links TRBV4-1 with TRBJ2-7; TRBD2 agrees at 11 bases. V shed 4 bases and J 3 bases; nucleotides not matched to a gene: 5. The germline CDR1 and CDR2 sequences are MGHRA and YSYEKL. CDR3 length: 15 amino acids. CDR3 loop: CASSPGTSGVYEQYF. Here the CDR3 DNA reads TGCGCCAGCAGCCCAGGGACTAGCGGAGTCTACGAGCAGTACTTC.

As DNA, the CDR3 is TGTGCCAGCAGAGGGGAAGTTGCGAACACCGGGGAGCTGTTTTTT. Its translation: CASRGEVANTGELFF. This sequence joins TRBV7-8 and TRBJ2-2; D possibly corresponds to TRBD1 (5 bases). Germline V gene sequence: CDR1 SGHVS, CDR2 FQNEAQ. With 6 bases removed from V and 0 bases from J, the gap between germline ends came to 11 bases. The CDR3 consists of 15 residues.

The chain joins TRBV27 to TRBJ2-1; 8 nucleotides match TRBD1. Germline values: CDR1 MNHEY, CDR2 SMNVEV (reference sequence). CDR3 length: 15 amino acids. The V and J ends lost 8 bases and 0 bases, in that order; junction bases with no gene match: 6. CDR3 in amino acids: CASLIDRGSYNEQFF. CDR3 coding DNA: TGTGCCAGCCTCATCGACAGGGGCTCCTACAATGAGCAGTTCTTC.

The chain recombines TRBV27 with TRBJ1-2; TRBD1 matches at 7 bases. The trim removed 3 bases at V and 13 bases at J, leaving 11 bases unmatched. Germline lookup yields CDR1 MNHEY and CDR2 SMNVEV (reference sequence). This CDR3 comprises 13 residues. The CDR3 region has the DNA TGTGCCAGCAGTTTTAGGGGACAGAGCCAGGTCACCTTC. Its translation is CASSFRGQSQVTF.

The chain joins TRBV19 to TRBJ1-1; D remains ambiguous. V lost 6 bases to trimming and J lost 4 bases, with 12 bases between them. Germline V gene data show CDR1 as LNHDA and CDR2 as SQIVND (reference sequence). CDR3 length: 13 residues. The CDR3 here is CASRDFGSTEAFF. In DNA form, the CDR3 reads TGTGCCAGTAGGGACTTCGGGTCCACTGAAGCTTTCTTT.

Note on this clone: Other DNA sequences within the sample encode an identical CDR3. The chain combines TRBV18 with TRBJ1-1; D may be TRBD1 (6 bases). CDR3 size: 14 residues. Germline lookup yields CDR1 KGHSH and CDR2 LQKENI. The V end lost 0 bases, the J end lost 4 bases, and 9 bases lay between the germline ends. The CDR3 DNA follows: TGTGCCAGCTCACCACCGGGGGGGCTCACTGAAGCTTTCTTT. Protein: CASSPPGGLTEAFF.